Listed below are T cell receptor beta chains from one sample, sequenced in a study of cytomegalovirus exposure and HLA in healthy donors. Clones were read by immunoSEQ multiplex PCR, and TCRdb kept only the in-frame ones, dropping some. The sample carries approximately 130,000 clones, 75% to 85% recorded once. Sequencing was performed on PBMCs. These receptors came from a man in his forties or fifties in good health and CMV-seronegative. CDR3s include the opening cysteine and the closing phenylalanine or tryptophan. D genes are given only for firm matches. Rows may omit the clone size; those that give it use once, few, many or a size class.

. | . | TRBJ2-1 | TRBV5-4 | CASSLDSGSYNEQFF | TGTGCCAGCAGCCTTGACTCGGGCTCCTACAATGAGCAGTTCTTC
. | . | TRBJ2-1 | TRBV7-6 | CASSFERVYNEQFF | TGTGCCAGCAGCTTTGAGCGGGTCTACAATGAGCAGTTCTTC
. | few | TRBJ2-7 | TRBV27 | CASSLSGRAYLGEQYF | TGTGCCAGCAGTTTATCTGGCAGGGCTTATCTTGGGGAGCAGTACTTC
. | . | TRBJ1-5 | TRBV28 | CASSLSLGDQPQHF | TGTGCCAGCAGTTTATCTCTCGGGGATCAGCCCCAGCATTTT
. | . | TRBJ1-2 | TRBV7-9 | CASSFPPPSGHKTYGYTF | TGTGCCAGCAGCTTCCCACCTCCCTCGGGACACAAAACCTATGGCTACACCTTC
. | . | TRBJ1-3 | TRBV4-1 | CASSQGGLRNTIYF | TGCGCCAGCAGCCAAGGGGGACTAAGAAACACCATATATTTT
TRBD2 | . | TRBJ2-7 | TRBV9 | CASSVAGAGGGSYEQYF | TGTGCCAGCAGCGTAGCTGGGGCGGGGGGAGGATCCTACGAGCAGTACTTC
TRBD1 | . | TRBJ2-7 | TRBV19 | CASRTTGQEVHEQYF | TGTGCCAGTAGAACCACCGGACAGGAGGTCCACGAGCAGTACTTC
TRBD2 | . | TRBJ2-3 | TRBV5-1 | CASSLLGAGGPVDTQYF | TGCGCCAGCAGCTTGCTTGGTGCGGGAGGGCCTGTAGATACGCAGTATTTT
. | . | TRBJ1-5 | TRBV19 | CASRIVMGLNQPQHF | TGTGCCAGTAGGATTGTAATGGGGCTCAATCAGCCCCAGCATTTT
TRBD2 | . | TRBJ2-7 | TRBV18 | CASSPGGSGRPKPPYEQYF | TGTGCCAGCTCACCCGGGGGTAGCGGGAGGCCTAAGCCCCCCTACGAGCAGTACTTC
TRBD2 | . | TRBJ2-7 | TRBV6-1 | CASTGSGGPHEQYF | TGTGCCAGCACGGGGTCGGGAGGGCCCCACGAGCAGTACTTC
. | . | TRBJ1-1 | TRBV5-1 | CASSSQGIGNTEAFF | TGCGCCAGCAGCTCGCAGGGGATCGGGAACACTGAAGCTTTCTTT
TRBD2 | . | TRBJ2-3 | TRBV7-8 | CASRPKREGFTDTQYF | TGTGCCAGCAGACCGAAGCGGGAGGGTTTCACAGATACGCAGTATTTT
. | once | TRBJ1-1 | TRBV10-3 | CAISESSGRGGTEAFF | TGTGCCATCAGTGAGTCGTCCGGTCGGGGGGGCACTGAAGCTTTCTTT
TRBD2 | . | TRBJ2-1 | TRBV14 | CASSLTSGGGNEQFF | TGTGCCAGCAGCCTAACTAGCGGAGGGGGGAATGAGCAGTTCTTC
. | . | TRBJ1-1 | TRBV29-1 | CSVGEGKAFF | TGCAGCGTGGGGGAGGGTAAAGCTTTCTTT
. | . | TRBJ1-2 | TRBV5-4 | CASSLAREAGYTF | TGTGCCAGCAGCTTGGCCCGGGAGGCTGGCTACACCTTC
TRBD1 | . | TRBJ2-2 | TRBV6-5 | CASSGTGITGELFF | TGTGCCAGCAGTGGGACAGGGATCACCGGGGAGCTGTTTTTT
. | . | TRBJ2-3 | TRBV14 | CASGRRATDTQYF | TGTGCCAGCGGCCGGCGGGCGACAGATACGCAGTATTTT
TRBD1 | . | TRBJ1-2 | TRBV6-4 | CASSEGARTGSYFYGYTF | TGTGCCAGCAGCGAGGGGGCCCGGACAGGGAGCTATTTCTATGGCTACACCTTC
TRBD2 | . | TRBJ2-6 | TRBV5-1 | CASSSAGVGGLTF | TGCGCCAGCAGCTCTGCGGGAGTAGGCGGCCTGACTTTC
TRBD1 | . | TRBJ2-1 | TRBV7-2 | CASSSWTGANNEQFF | TGTGCCAGCAGCTCCTGGACAGGGGCGAACAATGAGCAGTTCTTC
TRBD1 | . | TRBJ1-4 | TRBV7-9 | CASSRSGTGITNEKLFF | TGTGCCAGCAGCAGATCCGGGACAGGGATCACTAATGAAAAACTGTTTTTT
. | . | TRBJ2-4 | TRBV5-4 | CASKEGAKNIQYF | TGTGCCAGCAAGGAGGGGGCCAAAAACATTCAGTACTTC
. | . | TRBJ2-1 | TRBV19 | CASRTPTGRVNEQFF | TGTGCCAGTAGAACGCCCACAGGGAGGGTAAATGAGCAGTTCTTC
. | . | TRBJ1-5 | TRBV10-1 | CASSDGHPDQPQHF | TGCGCCAGCAGTGATGGACACCCTGATCAGCCCCAGCATTTT
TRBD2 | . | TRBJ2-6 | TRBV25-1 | CASSEPLGGNSGANVLTF | TGTGCCAGCAGTGAACCCCTCGGGGGGAATTCTGGGGCCAACGTCCTGACTTTC
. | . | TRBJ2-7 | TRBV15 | CATSRNRDSYEQYF | TGTGCCACCAGCAGAAACAGGGATAGCTACGAGCAGTACTTC
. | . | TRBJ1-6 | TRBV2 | CASMPGNNSPLHF | TGTGCCAGCATGCCAGGGAATAATTCACCCCTCCACTTT
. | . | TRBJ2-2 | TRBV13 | CASRWDGSGTGELFF | TGTGCCAGCAGGTGGGATGGGAGTGGCACCGGGGAGCTGTTTTTT
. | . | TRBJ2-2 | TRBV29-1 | CSVDNANTGELFF | TGCAGCGTGGACAACGCGAACACCGGGGAGCTGTTTTTT
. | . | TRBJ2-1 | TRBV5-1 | CASSLGSGALYNEQFF | TGCGCCAGCAGCTTGGGTTCAGGGGCTTTGTACAATGAGCAGTTCTTC
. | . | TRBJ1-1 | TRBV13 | CASRTKSGNTEAFF | TGTGCCAGCAGAACAAAATCGGGGAACACTGAAGCTTTCTTT
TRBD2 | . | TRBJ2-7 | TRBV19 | CASSPGLAGVNEQYF | TGTGCCAGTAGTCCAGGACTAGCGGGAGTCAACGAGCAGTACTTC
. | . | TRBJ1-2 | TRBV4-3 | CASSQDPGVLYGYTF | TGCGCCAGCAGCCAAGATCCGGGAGTTTTGTATGGCTACACCTTC
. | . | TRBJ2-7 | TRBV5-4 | CASSLLQGYEQYF | TGTGCCAGCAGCCTCCTACAGGGATACGAGCAGTACTTC
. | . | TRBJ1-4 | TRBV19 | CASSIQAHVANEKLFF | TGTGCCAGTAGTATTCAGGCCCACGTTGCTAATGAAAAACTGTTTTTT
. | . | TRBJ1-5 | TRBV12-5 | CASMRGGGGNQPQHF | TGTGCTAGTATGCGGGGCGGCGGGGGCAATCAGCCCCAGCATTTT
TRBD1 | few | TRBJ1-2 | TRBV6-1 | CASSDIGTGHYGYTF | TGTGCCAGCAGTGATATAGGGACAGGGCATTATGGCTACACCTTC
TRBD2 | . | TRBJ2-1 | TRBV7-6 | CASSLGGGAYNEQFF | TGTGCCAGCAGCTTAGGCGGGGGGGCCTACAATGAGCAGTTCTTC
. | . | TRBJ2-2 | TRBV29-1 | CSVEDRDTGELFF | TGCAGCGTTGAAGATCGCGACACCGGGGAGCTGTTTTTT
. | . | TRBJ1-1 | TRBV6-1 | CASSALGGNTEAFF | TGTGCCAGCAGTGCCCTCGGGGGGAACACTGAAGCTTTCTTT
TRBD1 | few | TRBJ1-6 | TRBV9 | CASGQGWSPLHF | TGTGCCAGCGGACAGGGGTGGTCACCCCTCCACTTT
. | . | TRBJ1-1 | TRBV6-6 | CASSSHMNTEAFF | TGTGCCAGCAGTTCCCACATGAACACTGAAGCTTTCTTT
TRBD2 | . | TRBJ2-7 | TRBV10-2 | CASSESSGARWEQYF | TGCGCCAGCAGTGAGTCGAGCGGGGCCCGTTGGGAGCAGTACTTC
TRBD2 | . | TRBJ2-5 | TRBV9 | CASSVATASGGVETQYF | TGTGCCAGCAGCGTAGCTACGGCTAGCGGGGGGGTGGAGACCCAGTACTTC
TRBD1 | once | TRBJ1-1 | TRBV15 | CATHRRDRETEAFF | TGTGCCACACATCGCCGGGACAGGGAAACTGAAGCTTTCTTT
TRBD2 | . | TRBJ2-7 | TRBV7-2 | CASGGGGRAGDEQYF | TGTGCCAGCGGTGGCGGAGGGAGGGCCGGTGACGAGCAGTACTTC
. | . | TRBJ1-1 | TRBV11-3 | CASSLSQVTEAFF | TGTGCCAGCAGCTTATCTCAGGTGACTGAAGCTTTCTTT